The 21 T cell receptor beta chains in this list originate from one sample, sequenced in a study of radiotherapy plus CTLA-4 blockade in lung cancer. Data came from immunoSEQ multiplex PCR; TCRdb stores just in-frame clones and leaves some out. The data contain about 51,000 clones, more than 75% of them singletons. The input for sequencing was peripheral blood, taken from a patient treated with radiotherapy plus ipilimumab. The origin of the receptors is a human donor with non-small cell lung cancer who had a complete response to radiotherapy plus ipilimumab.

The chain carries TRBV6-1 and TRBJ1-1; D is unclear. The CDR3 covers 13 residues. Germline V gene sequence: CDR1 MNHNS, CDR2 SASEGT. The V end was cut by 4 bases, the J end by 3 bases, with 9 bases between. The CDR3 spells CASSGERDTEAFF. CDR3 nucleotide sequence: TGTGCCAGCAGTGGCGAGAGGGACACTGAAGCTTTCTTT.

CDR3 coding DNA: TGTGCCAGCAGCTTAGGAGATAACAACTATGGCTACACCTTC. Residues: CASSLGDNNYGYTF. The genes are TRBV9 and TRBJ1-2; D is undetermined. Germline loops: CDR1 SGDLS, CDR2 YYNGEE. With 4 bases removed from V and 2 bases from J, the gap between germline ends came to 12 bases. This CDR3 spans 14 amino acids. The full variable domain, with the rest looked up from reference TRBV9 and TRBJ1-2, is DSGVTQTPKHLITATGQRVTLRCSPRSGDLSVYWYQQSLDQGLQFLIQYYNGEERAKGNILERFSAQQFPDLHSELNLSSLELGDSALYFCASSLGDNNYGYTFGSGTRLTVV.

This clone was counted a single time. The chain uses TRBV30 and TRBJ1-2; D is perhaps TRBD1 (6 bases). Trimming stripped 2 bases from V and 7 bases from J, with 8 bases between. Germline CDR1 GTSNPN, CDR2 SVGIG (reference sequence). The CDR3 contains 11 residues. The DNA of the CDR3 is TGTGCCTGGAGTTTGACAGGTGGCTACACCTTC. This translates into CAWSLTGGYTF. The variable domain in full, completed from reference TRBV30 and TRBJ1-2, reads SQTIHQWPATLVQPVGSPLSLECTVEGTSNPNLYWYRQAAGRGLQLLFYSVGIGQISSEVPQNLSASRPQDRQFILSSKKLLLSDSGFYLCAWSLTGGYTFGSGTRLTVV.

This clone was seen only a few times. This chain links TRBV11-3 with TRBJ2-1; TRBD2 agrees at 9 bases. Germline lookup yields CDR1 SGHNT and CDR2 YENEEA. The CDR3 runs to 15 residues. Unmatched junction bases numbered 3, after V lost 0 bases and J lost 6 bases. CDR3 residues: CASSLEAGGPNEQFF. The CDR3 DNA follows: TGTGCCAGCAGCTTAGAAGCGGGAGGTCCCAATGAGCAGTTCTTC.

This chain uses TRBV7-2 with TRBJ1-2, with no clear D. This CDR3 contains 12 residues. Germline assignment: CDR1 SGHTA and CDR2 FQGNSA. With 5 bases removed from V and 5 bases from J, the gap between germline ends came to 9 bases. The CDR3 sequence: CASSLNSYGYTF. In DNA form, the CDR3 reads TGTGCCAGCAGCCTTAACAGTTATGGCTACACCTTC.

The chain has TRBV30 and TRBJ1-2; D might be TRBD1 (5 bases). This CDR3 is 13 amino acids long. Germline-derived CDR1 and CDR2 are GTSNPN and SVGIG (reference sequence). Trimming left V 4 bases short and J 8 bases short, with 17 bases between. The CDR3 nucleotides read TGTGCCTGGAATAGGAGACAGAATATCGGCTACACCTTC. It is translated as CAWNRRQNIGYTF.

The V call is TRBV27, the J call TRBJ1-1, with D uncertain. Germline assignment: CDR1 MNHEY and CDR2 SMNVEV (reference sequence). V lost 3 bases and J lost 1, with 9 bases in between. This CDR3 contains 14 residues. The CDR3 protein is CASSFDFWNTEAFF. The DNA for the CDR3 is TGTGCCAGCAGTTTCGACTTCTGGAACACTGAAGCTTTCTTT.

The chain uses TRBV4-2 and TRBJ2-1, with 9 bases lining up with TRBD2. Trimming took 0 bases from V and 3 from J; bases not matched to a gene: 0. Germline loops: CDR1 LGHNA, CDR2 YNFKEQ. CDR3 length equals 15 residues. The CDR3 protein is CASSQETSGYNEQFF. DNA of the CDR3: TGTGCCAGCAGCCAAGAGACTAGCGGCTACAATGAGCAGTTCTTC.

The rearrangement links TRBV7-6 to TRBJ2-1; 8 bases fit TRBD2. The CDR3 runs to 14 residues. J gave up 3 bases and V 3 bases, and 1 base lay outside the gene matches. Germline assignment: CDR1 SGHVS and CDR2 FNYEAQ. Here the CDR3 reads CASSFSGGYNEQFF. The CDR3, as DNA: TGTGCCAGCAGCTTCAGCGGGGGCTACAATGAGCAGTTCTTC.

V usage is TRBV5-6 and J usage is TRBJ1-5, with no clear D. The CDR3 spans 16 residues. Germline CDR1 SGHDT, CDR2 YYEEEE. Deletions cut 3 bases from V and 1 base from J, with 14 bases between. DNA of the CDR3: TGTGCCAGCAGCTCCAGTGTGAGGGAGAGCAATCAGCCCCAGCATTTT. Translated: CASSSSVRESNQPQHF.

This CDR3 is CASSRDRGWTEAFF. CDR3 DNA sequence: TGTGCCAGCAGTCGCGACAGGGGGTGGACTGAAGCTTTCTTT. This sequence joins TRBV6-5 and TRBJ1-1; 9 nucleotides match TRBD1. CDR3 length equals 14 residues. V shed 5 bases and J 5 bases; nucleotides not matched to a gene: 6. In germline, CDR1 is MNHEY, CDR2 SVGAGI.

The V call is TRBV15, the J call TRBJ1-6, with D hard to call. The CDR3 is 17 amino acids. Deletions cut 0 bases from V and 7 bases from J, with 16 bases between. Germline V lookup: CDR1 LNHNV, CDR2 YYDKDF (reference sequence). CDR3 in amino acids: CATSRDPTRSANSPLHF. The CDR3 DNA is TGTGCCACCAGCAGAGACCCCACCAGGTCAGCAAATTCACCCCTCCACTTT.

The chain combines TRBV5-1 with TRBJ1-5; 7 bases line up with TRBD1. This CDR3 is built from 16 residues. Looked up from germline, CDR1 is SGHRS and CDR2 is YFSETQ. Trimming cost V 4 bases and J 3 bases; bases outside gene matches: 10. The CDR3, as DNA: TGCGCCAGCAGCGCGGGCCCCGGACAGGACAATCAGCCCCAGCATTTT. Translated: CASSAGPGQDNQPQHF.

The chain carries TRBV29-1 and TRBJ1-1; D not certain. The length of the CDR3 is 12 residues. The V gene's germline CDR1 is SQVTM and CDR2 ANQGSEA. Trimming cost V 7 bases and J 0 bases, with 9 bases left between them. CDR3 loop: CSGGLMNTEAFF. The CDR3 coding sequence is TGCAGCGGAGGGCTTATGAACACTGAAGCTTTCTTT.

This chain links TRBV4-3 with TRBJ1-2; 8 positions match TRBD1. Unmatched junction bases numbered 10, after V lost 4 bases and J lost 6 bases. The CDR3 is made up of 15 amino acids. The germline V gene encodes CDR1 LGHNA and CDR2 YSLEER. The CDR3 DNA is TGCGCCAGCAGCCCTCAACCGGGACAGGACGATGGCTACACCTTC. Translated, it gives CASSPQPGQDDGYTF.

In this sample, this clone turned up a few times. CDR3 protein: CAISRPGGEAFF. The CDR3 DNA reads TGTGCCATCAGCAGGCCAGGGGGTGAAGCTTTCTTT. The V and J genes are TRBV10-3 and TRBJ1-1; TRBD1 matches 7 bases. CDR3 length: 12 residues. Germline lookup yields CDR1 ENHRY and CDR2 SYGVKD. V lost 6 bases, J lost 7 bases, and 5 bases stayed unmatched.

The chain is built from TRBV18 and TRBJ1-6, with 8 bases identical to TRBD1. CDR3 length: 19 residues. V shed 2 bases, J shed 0 bases, and the junction held 9 bases outside the gene matches. CDR1 and CDR2 from the germline V gene are KGHSH and LQKENI. The CDR3 nucleotides read TGTGCCAGCTCACCAAAAAAGGCAGGGGGCTTCTCCTATAATTCACCCCTCCACTTT. Translated: CASSPKKAGGFSYNSPLHF.

Remarks on this clone: Other DNA sequences in the sample encode the same CDR3. In nucleotides, the CDR3 is TGTGCCAGCAGCTCGACAGGGGACAATTCACCCCTCCACTTT. Its protein is CASSSTGDNSPLHF. This sequence joins TRBV7-9 and TRBJ1-6; 8 positions match TRBD1. CDR3 length equals 14 residues. Germline loops: CDR1 SEHNR, CDR2 FQNEAQ (reference sequence). V was clipped by 4 bases and J by 7 bases; unmatched bases: 3.

The genes are TRBV19 and TRBJ2-1, with D perhaps matching TRBD1 (8 bases). Per the germline V gene, CDR1 is LNHDA and CDR2 is SQIVND (reference sequence). Trimming took 3 bases from V and 8 from J, leaving 17 bases between them. The CDR3 is 15 residues long. For the CDR3, the DNA is TGTGCCAGTAGTATCACAGGGGGGGCCCTGGATGAGCAGTTCTTC. It codes for CASSITGGALDEQFF. Full variable domain (missing parts from reference TRBV19 and TRBJ2-1): DGGITQSPKYLFRKEGQNVTLSCEQNLNHDAMYWYRQDPGQGLRLIYYSQIVNDFQKGDIAEGYSVSREKKESFPLTVTSAQKNPTAFYLCASSITGGALDEQFFGPGTRLTVL.

This chain uses TRBV18 with TRBJ1-5, with TRBD1 matching over 8 bases. Trimming cost V 3 bases and J 2 bases; bases outside gene matches: 3. Germline CDR1 is KGHSH and CDR2 is LQKENI. The CDR3 has 15 residues. This chain's CDR3 is CASSPTGQGNQPQHF. The CDR3 DNA reads as TGTGCCAGCTCACCGACGGGACAGGGCAATCAGCCCCAGCATTTT.

The chain uses TRBV6-6 and TRBJ2-5; 8 bases line up with TRBD2. This CDR3 comprises 13 residues. The V and J ends lost 9 bases and 1 base, in that order; junction bases with no gene match: 4. Germline lookup yields CDR1 MNHNY and CDR2 SVGAGI (reference sequence). The CDR3 reads CASRAGGQETQYF. The CDR3 DNA sequence: TGTGCCAGTAGGGCGGGAGGCCAAGAGACCCAGTACTTC.